These 24 T cell receptor beta chains originate from one sample sequenced in a study of early T cells in non-severe SARS-CoV-2 infection. Using its own MiXCR run on the 5' RACE reads, TCRdb lists one record per CDR3 protein. The profile shows 30,000 or so distinct CDR3 sequences, 4.5% of them singletons. The sample consisted of whole blood. Every receptor here comes from an adult who was a healthcare worker with PCR-confirmed SARS-CoV-2 infection or an uninfected control (not recorded which).

This clonotype came up many times. The CDR3 sequence is CSASWSRGTSYEQYF. The CDR3 nucleotides are TGCAGTGCTAGCTGGTCCAGGGGCACCTCCTACGAGCAGTACTTC. The chain employs TRBV20-1 and TRBJ2-7; weak D call: TRBD1 (6 bases). With 3 bases removed from V and 0 bases from J, the gap between germline ends came to 15 bases. This CDR3 is built from 15 residues. Per germline, CDR1 DFQATT and CDR2 SNEGSKA (reference sequence).

This clonotype has a count of ten or more. This chain connects TRBV12-3 or TRBV12-4 to TRBJ2-3; D is possibly TRBD1 or TRBD2 (6 bases each). V gave up 6 bases and J gave up 10 bases, with 14 bases separating them. The CDR3 spans 12 residues. The DNA for the CDR3 is TGTGCCAGCAGCACGAGGGGGGATGCGCAGTATTTT. It encodes CASSTRGDAQYF.

This clonotype is labeled medium-sized. The V and J genes are TRBV5-1 and TRBJ2-2; TRBD2 is a possible D gene (6 bases). This CDR3 has 15 amino acids. V lost 2 bases to trimming and J lost 3 bases, with 11 bases between them. CDR1 SGHRS and CDR2 YFSETQ come from the germline V gene. The CDR3 DNA follows: TGCGCCAGCAGCTTAGTGGGAGGTGACACCGGGGAGCTGTTTTTT. Protein: CASSLVGGDTGELFF. Filled out from reference TRBV5-1 and TRBJ2-2, the complete variable domain reads KAGVTQTPRYLIKTRGQQVTLSCSPISGHRSVSWYQQTPGQGLQFLFEYFSETQRNKGNFPGRFSGRQFSNSRSEMNVSTLELGDSALYLCASSLVGGDTGELFFGEGSRLTVL.

The sample holds many counts of this clonotype. The V call is TRBV3-1, the J call TRBJ1-4; a possible D gene is TRBD1 (6 bases). Germline CDR1 reads LGHDT; CDR2 reads YNNKEL (reference sequence). The CDR3 has 15 amino acids. V lost 1 base and J lost 8, with 14 bases in between. CDR3 coding DNA: TGTGCCAGCAGCCAAGTCCGGGGGCCGAAGGAAAAACTGTTTTTT. Its protein is CASSQVRGPKEKLFF.

In its sample, this clonotype was seen many times. V gene TRBV7-6 combines with J gene TRBJ2-5, with 7 nucleotides matching TRBD1. Germline CDR1 SGHVS, CDR2 FNYEAQ. After removal of 0 bases from V and 5 bases from J, the junction contained 12 bases not matched to a gene. The length of the CDR3 is 17 residues. The CDR3 is CASSLAIGQEISETQYF. The DNA of the CDR3 is TGTGCCAGCAGCTTAGCGATAGGACAGGAAATTTCGGAGACCCAGTACTTC.

This clonotype was found many times. The V call is TRBV19, the J call TRBJ2-7; D is tentatively TRBD1 or TRBD2 (6 bases each). This CDR3 region has 17 residues. Germline CDR1 and CDR2: LNHDA and SQIVND (reference sequence). With 3 bases removed from V and 1 base from J, the gap between germline ends came to 19 bases. The CDR3 DNA is TGTGCCAGTAGTATTAATCATCCGGGGGCGAAATCCTACGAGCAGTACTTC. Its protein product is CASSINHPGAKSYEQYF. Based on the CDR3 plus reference TRBV19 and TRBJ2-7, the full variable domain is DGGITQSPKYLFRKEGQNVTLSCEQNLNHDAMYWYRQDPGQGLRLIYYSQIVNDFQKGDIAEGYSVSREKKESFPLTVTSAQKNPTAFYLCASSINHPGAKSYEQYFGPGTRLTVT.

The table lists this clonotype with many counts. The CDR3 DNA reads as TGTGCCAGCAGCGAACCGCCCGCTTATGGCTACACCTTC. It translates to CASSEPPAYGYTF. The rearrangement joins TRBV6-1 to TRBJ1-2; D gene ambiguous. Trimming left V 6 bases short and J 5 bases short, with 13 bases between. Germline CDR1 and CDR2: MNHNS and SASEGT. CDR3 length: 13 amino acids.

This clonotype was seen a handful of times. This chain joins TRBV29-1 and TRBJ2-5, with 7 bases lining up with TRBD1. The germline V gene encodes CDR1 SQVTM and CDR2 ANQGSEA. Trimming removed 5 bases from V and 4 bases from J; junction bases left unmatched: 13. This CDR3 has 15 amino acids. This CDR3 reads CSVPLSGTARETQYF. Here the CDR3 DNA reads TGCAGCGTTCCACTTTCCGGGACAGCGAGAGAGACCCAGTACTTC.

This clonotype appeared a few times. The rearrangement joins TRBV24-1 to TRBJ2-2; D gene unclear. The CDR3 consists of 11 residues. Between the trimmed V and J ends, which lost 9 bases and 5 bases, there was a span of 6 bases. Germline V gene sequence: CDR1 KGHDR, CDR2 SFDVKD. CDR3 DNA sequence: TGTGCCACCGGAGCGACCGGGGAGCTGTTTTTT. Translation gives CATGATGELFF.

Many counts were recorded for this clonotype. This chain uses TRBV5-4 with TRBJ2-2; 8 bases line up with TRBD1. Per the germline V gene, CDR1 is SGHNT and CDR2 is YYREEE (reference sequence). The ends lost 4 bases at V and 6 bases at J; junction bases unmatched: 11. The CDR3 consists of 16 residues. The chain's CDR3 is CASSGGQGRQAGELFF. CDR3 DNA: TGTGCCAGCAGCGGCGGACAGGGACGACAGGCCGGGGAGCTGTTTTTT.

There are many counts of this clonotype. The chain couples TRBV10-2 to TRBJ2-4; 11 nucleotides align to TRBD2. This CDR3 has 14 residues. Germline V lookup: CDR1 WSHSY, CDR2 SAAADI. Trimming took 3 bases from V and 8 from J; bases not matched to a gene: 3. CDR3 sequence: CASSDSGGAYIQYF. The CDR3 DNA follows: TGCGCCAGCAGTGATAGCGGGGGGGCGTACATTCAGTACTTC.

This clonotype was counted at least ten times. The CDR3 region is CASSVPFRGEQYF. The CDR3 DNA is TGTGCCAGCAGTGTCCCTTTTCGTGGGGAGCAGTACTTC. V gene TRBV6-1 combines with J gene TRBJ2-7; D is unclear. CDR1 and CDR2 (germline): MNHNS, SASEGT. Trimming took off 4 bases at V and 7 bases at J, with 14 bases between the two ends. This CDR3 contains 13 residues.

This clonotype occurred many times. This chain links TRBV13 with TRBJ2-1; D is unclear. The V end was cut by 8 bases, the J end by 0 bases, with 17 bases between. The CDR3 contains 16 residues. The germline V gene has CDR1 PRHDT and CDR2 FYEKMQ (reference sequence). The chain's CDR3 is CASEEPGPSSYNEQFF. CDR3 sequence (DNA): TGTGCCAGCGAGGAGCCAGGACCGAGCTCCTACAATGAGCAGTTCTTC.

This clonotype was observed a few times. CDR3 coding DNA: TGTGCCAGCAGTTACTCGAAGATCGACTACGGCGATGAGCAGTTCTTC. Protein product: CASSYSKIDYGDEQFF. The chain has TRBV6-2 or TRBV6-3 and TRBJ2-1, with D perhaps matching TRBD2 (5 bases). The CDR3 extends over 16 amino acids. The V gene lost 0 bases and the J gene lost 8 bases, with 17 bases spanning the gap. Per germline, CDR1 MNHEY and CDR2 SVGEGT.

There are many counts of this clonotype. CDR3 region: CASSPGTITGELFF. The CDR3 region has the DNA TGTGCCAGCAGTCCCGGGACCATCACCGGGGAGCTGTTTTTT. The rearrangement uses TRBV12-3 or TRBV12-4 and TRBJ2-2; D tentatively fits TRBD1 or TRBD2 (5 bases each). V gave up 5 bases and J gave up 4 bases, with 11 bases separating them. This CDR3 contains 14 residues.

This clonotype has ten or more counts. The chain recombines TRBV7-3 with TRBJ2-3, with 8 bases aligning to TRBD1. Trimming removed 6 bases from V and 1 base from J; junction bases left unmatched: 9. The CDR3 spans 16 residues. Germline V gene lookup returns CDR1 SGHTA and CDR2 FQGTGA. The chain's CDR3 is CASSSTGGLGTDTQYF. In nucleotides, the CDR3 is TGTGCCAGCAGTTCTACAGGGGGTTTGGGCACAGATACGCAGTATTTT.

This clonotype occurred a few times. The chain couples TRBV30 to TRBJ1-1; D call uncertain. The CDR3 is 13 residues long. Looked up from germline, CDR1 is GTSNPN and CDR2 is SVGIG (reference sequence). Trimming stripped 0 bases from V and 1 base from J, with 6 bases between. The CDR3 bases are TGTGCCTGGAGTGTACGGCAGAACACTGAAGCTTTCTTT. As protein: CAWSVRQNTEAFF.

Details on this clonotype: A read error may explain this, as a much larger clone is one base away. This rearrangement joins TRBV19 to TRBJ2-7, with D possibly being TRBD1 (6 bases). The CDR3 is made up of 13 amino acids. The V gene's germline CDR1 is LNHDA and CDR2 SQIVND (reference sequence). Trimming cost V 3 bases and J 5 bases, with 11 bases left between them. The CDR3 is CASSMVRGNEQYF. The CDR3 DNA sequence: TGTGCCAGTAGTATGGTCAGGGGCAACGAGCAGTACTTC.

This clonotype has a handful of counts. J is TRBJ2-7 and V is TRBV20-1; TRBD1 might be the D (6 bases). The CDR3 has 13 amino acids. The V end was cut by 2 bases, the J end by 3 bases, with 11 bases between. Germline values: CDR1 DFQATT, CDR2 SNEGSKA (reference sequence). The CDR3 loop is CSARPPQGYEQYF. DNA of the CDR3: TGCAGTGCTAGACCTCCACAGGGCTACGAGCAGTACTTC.

The rearrangement joins TRBV7-3 to TRBJ2-2, with 11 bases lining up with TRBD2. Germline lookup yields CDR1 SGHTA and CDR2 FQGTGA. J lost 4 bases, V lost 5 bases, and 6 bases had no gene match. The CDR3 consists of 16 residues. CDR3 in amino acids: CASSVAGGPRTGELFF. The CDR3 nucleotides read TGTGCCAGCAGCGTAGCGGGAGGGCCGCGCACCGGGGAGCTGTTTTTT.

This clonotype was observed at least ten times. The rearrangement joins TRBV10-3 to TRBJ1-1, with D possibly matching TRBD1 (5 bases). This CDR3 contains 15 residues. V was shortened by 7 bases and J by 0 bases, with 15 bases between the two germline ends. Germline CDR1 is ENHRY and CDR2 is SYGVKD. The CDR3 coding sequence is TGTGCCATCACGCCCAGGGTTGGAATGAACACTGAAGCTTTCTTT. It encodes CAITPRVGMNTEAFF.

This clonotype was recorded at least ten times. The V call is TRBV3-1, the J call TRBJ1-1, with a tentative D call TRBD1 (6 bases). Germline CDR1 reads LGHDT; CDR2 reads YNNKEL (reference sequence). The CDR3 sequence is 13 residues long. The V end was cut by 8 bases, the J end by 6 bases, with 16 bases between. The CDR3 is CASRSGTISEAFF. The DNA of the CDR3 is TGTGCCAGCCGGTCCGGGACAATCTCTGAAGCTTTCTTT.

This clonotype was seen ten or more times. This chain joins TRBV6-5 and TRBJ2-1, with D unresolved. Trimming left V 4 bases short and J 4 bases short, with 8 bases between. Germline-derived CDR1 and CDR2 are MNHEY and SVGAGI. The CDR3 length is 13 residues. CDR3 loop: CASSFSRYNEQFF. CDR3 sequence (DNA): TGTGCCAGCAGTTTCTCTAGGTACAATGAGCAGTTCTTC.

This clonotype has at least ten counts. The chain joins TRBV7-9 to TRBJ1-6; D possibly corresponds to TRBD1 (5 bases). There are 16 residues in the CDR3. Looked up from germline, CDR1 is SEHNR and CDR2 is FQNEAQ (reference sequence). Deletions cut 0 bases from V and 6 bases from J, with 12 bases between. In DNA, the CDR3 is TGTGCCAGCAGCTTAGCATGGGGCCGAGCTAATTCACCCCTCCACTTT. Translation: CASSLAWGRANSPLHF. Full variable domain (outside the CDR3, taken from reference TRBV7-9 and TRBJ1-6): DTGVSQNPRHKITKRGQNVTFRCDPISEHNRLYWYRQTLGQGPEFLTYFQNEAQLEKSRLLSDRFSAERPKGSFSTLEIQRTEQGDSAMYLCASSLAWGRANSPLHFGNGTRLTVT.